This is a list of T cell receptor beta chains from one sample in a study of blood T cell repertoires in COVID-19. Here immunoSEQ multiplex PCR was the method, and the copy in TCRdb shows in-frame clones only, minus some. Among 150,000 to 200,000 clones listed, around 82% were seen once. The sequenced sample was peripheral blood. These receptors came from a woman of 80 years or more with acute or convalescent COVID-19. Both conserved end residues are part of each CDR3.

CDR3aa	v_gene
CATTGGWGYGYTF	TRBV19
CASRLAPADTQYF	TRBV6-5
CASSLVQGSEQYF	TRBV12-3/TRBV12-4
CSASRGQGAGSPLHF	TRBV20-1
CASSASTSGLRETQYF	TRBV5-5
CASSSTGNEKLFF	TRBV19
CASSTWTGDTEAFF	TRBV19
CASSLTGLHSNQPQHF	TRBV5-1
CATSDFEGLAGQYNEQFF	TRBV24-1
CAWSQRPGLAGDYEQYF	TRBV30
CASSPGSQDVYGYTF	TRBV7-2
CASSADRGLNIQYF	TRBV2
CASKGRSLYGYTF	TRBV19
CASSLGGQLYGYTF	TRBV7-8
CASSPLGGAQPQHF	TRBV6-5
CASSSGTPRYF	TRBV12-3/TRBV12-4
CASSPLFGGPYNEQFF	TRBV9
CASSLSTTNEKLFF	TRBV7-9
CASSYQAGVGYTF	TRBV11-2
CASSLGGEQYF	TRBV12-3/TRBV12-4
CASKKGGTGELFF	TRBV6-5
CASSHSGSSYNEQFF	TRBV3-1/TRBV3-2
CASSQAGQNYGYTF	TRBV4-2
CASSSRQNSPLHF	TRBV6-2/TRBV6-3
CASRGSSGTYNEQFF	TRBV7-8
CSVPPNLGTGYETQYF	TRBV29-1
CASSPEDRMSSYEQYF	TRBV18
CASTTQGSGRWNEQFF	TRBV19
CASRGQGYGYTF	TRBV2
CASSITENTEAFF	TRBV19
CASSEEYGGWSYTF	TRBV6-4
CASSLVPGVGSPLHF	TRBV5-5
CASSIGSPGGAEAFF	TRBV19
CAIRPDRQTGELFF	TRBV10-3
CAISGGGSGQQYF	TRBV10-3
CASSPQYTQYF	TRBV12-3/TRBV12-4
CASSVDAGAADTQYF	TRBV9